This T cell receptor beta chain was recorded in a study of T cell repertoires in cytomegalovirus infection. V lost 0 bases to trimming and J lost 7 bases, with 13 bases between them. Germline CDR1 reads DFQATT; CDR2 reads SNEGSKA (reference sequence). This CDR3 region has 14 residues. TCRdb re-derived calls from the reads in MiXCR, one entry per CDR3 protein. The sample has about 190,000 distinct CDR3 sequences; roughly 27% are singletons. The receptor was isolated from a human donor in good health (CMV status not recorded). Some clones in this sample may be carry-over from other donors' samples. Sequencing was performed on PBMCs. The chain has TRBV20-1 and TRBJ2-1; D is ambiguous. The CDR3 loop reads CSARDNLGKNEQFF. Written as DNA, the CDR3 is TGCAGTGCTAGAGATAACCTCGGAAAAAATGAGCAGTTCTTC.